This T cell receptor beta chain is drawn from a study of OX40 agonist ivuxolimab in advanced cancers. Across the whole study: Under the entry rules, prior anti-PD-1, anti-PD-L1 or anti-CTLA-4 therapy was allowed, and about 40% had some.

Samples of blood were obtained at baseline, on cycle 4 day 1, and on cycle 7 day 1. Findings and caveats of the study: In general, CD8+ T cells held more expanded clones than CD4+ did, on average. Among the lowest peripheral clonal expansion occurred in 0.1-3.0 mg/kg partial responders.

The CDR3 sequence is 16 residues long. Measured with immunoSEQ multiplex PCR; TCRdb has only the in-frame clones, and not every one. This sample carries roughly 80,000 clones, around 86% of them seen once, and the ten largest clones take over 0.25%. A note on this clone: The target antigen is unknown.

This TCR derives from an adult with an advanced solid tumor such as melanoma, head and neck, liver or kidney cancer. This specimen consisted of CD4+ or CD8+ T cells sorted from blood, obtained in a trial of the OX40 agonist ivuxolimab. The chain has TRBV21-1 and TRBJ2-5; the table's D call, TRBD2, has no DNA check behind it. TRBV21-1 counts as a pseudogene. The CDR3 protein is CASSRPGAGEAETQYF. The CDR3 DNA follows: TGTGCCAGCAGCAGGCCGGGGGCGGGAGAAGCAGAGACCCAGTACTTC.